Detailed here is one T cell receptor beta chain. No cognate antigen has been identified for it. No much larger clone is present one base from it, and per-base qualities are unavailable. Whole blood was collected in K2EDTA tubes by collaborating institutions according to the institutions' own protocols. Collaborator samples were shipped for TCRbeta analysis as frozen whole blood, isolated PBMCs, or DNA extracted from either sample type. The junction shows trimming of 0 bases on V and 7 bases on J, plus 16 bases between the germline ends. Taken from the germline V gene, the CDR1 and CDR2 loops are SGHRS and YFSETQ. The CDR3, from cysteine to phenylalanine, totals 16 residues. Only the CDR3 DNA is retained, 48 bases long and in frame from the first base. TCRbeta CDR3 regions were amplified from genomic DNA by means of the immunoSEQ Assay, a bias-controlled multiplex PCR. For the original study's pipeline: The number of nucleated cells in each sample was estimated from the amplification of reference gene primers within the assay. To quantify the absolute abundance of each unique TCRbeta CDR3 rearrangement, sequence reads were collapsed and filtered. For each sample, productive Simpson clonality was calculated by taking the square root of Simpson's diversity index across productive rearrangements. Drawn from immuneACCESS, this table holds only the in-frame rearrangements with V and J called that TCRdb kept. Clones are partly lost; checked studies trace under half to an unresolved V gene and leave the rest unexplained. That table supplies the V and J calls and clone size; D and trimming were determined from the DNA. The sample table lists about 73,000 clones, roughly 88% of them with a count of one. The ten largest clones capture over 2% of the sample.

The data were obtained in a study of blood T cell repertoires in COVID-19 (TCRdb year 2020). General notes on the study: The collaborator samples originated in the United States, Italy and Spain and spanned the acute and convalescent phases of COVID-19. The material from the prospective study consisted of cDNA or gDNA derived from T cells, B-cell-depleted T cells, or PBMCs. Subjects who had been exposed to COVID-19, were actively infected with it, or had recovered from it provided the deeply sampled blood TCRbeta repertoires that made up the dataset. The repertoires were made available in a free public database intended to serve as a resource for research on the immune response to SARS-CoV-2. Samples were obtained from the ongoing ImmuneRACE study (first 160 participants) and from some 1,200 subjects provided by 6 global collaborators. A de-identified subject ID, COVID-19 status, age in years and sex were almost always included in the sample metadata. HLA class I and class II types, where available, came from metadata supplied by the sample provider rather than from assay-based typing. What the study reported, not specific to this receptor: How much clinical and demographic metadata was included differed by source and by participant, and the metadata was provided uncurated.

The specimen sequenced was peripheral blood. The sequence came from a man at least 80 years old with active or convalescent COVID-19. The chain joins TRBV5-1 to TRBJ1-4, and the D gene may be TRBD1, 6 bases matching. The nucleotides are TGCGCCAGCAGCTTGGGGCAGGGGTTTTTGGGTGAAAAACTGTTTTTT. The resulting protein is CASSLGQGFLGEKLFF.